One and the same sample provided the 32 T cell receptor beta chains below, sequenced in a study of cytomegalovirus exposure and HLA in healthy donors. The PCR employed 60 Vbeta primers together with 13 Jbeta primers. The protocol was immunoSEQ multiplex PCR, while the TCRdb copy is restricted to in-frame clones and leaves out a portion. The data show 210,000 or so clones, about 89% seen once. Sequencing was carried out using PBMCs. Receptors were obtained from a man younger than 45 in good health and CMV-seronegative.

The V gene is TRBV6-6, the J gene TRBJ1-2; 7 positions agree with TRBD1. V shed 4 bases and J 4 bases; nucleotides not matched to a gene: 3. The CDR3 spans 13 residues. In germline, CDR1 is MNHNY, CDR2 SVGAGI (reference sequence). The DNA of the CDR3 is TGTGCCAGCAGTTCCGGACAGGCCTATGGCTACACCTTC. Its translation: CASSSGQAYGYTF.

The J gene is TRBJ2-1, the V gene TRBV18; 8 bases agree with TRBD2. CDR1 KGHSH and CDR2 LQKENI come from the germline V gene. Trimming cost V 2 bases and J 8 bases; bases outside gene matches: 8. This CDR3 contains 15 residues. CDR3 region: CASSPTGLVGDEQFF. In DNA, the CDR3 is TGTGCCAGCTCACCAACGGGACTAGTCGGGGATGAGCAGTTCTTC.

The chain has TRBV14 and TRBJ1-2; 8 bases are a match to TRBD1. The CDR3 has 15 amino acids. The J segment lost 4 bases and the V segment lost 3 bases, leaving 7 bases of the junction unmatched. Per the germline V gene, CDR1 is SGHDN and CDR2 is FVKESK. The CDR3 region has the DNA TGTGCCAGCAGCCAGTCGGACAGGGTTCCCTATGGCTACACCTTC. This codes for CASSQSDRVPYGYTF. Full variable domain (outside the CDR3, taken from reference TRBV14 and TRBJ1-2): EAGVTQFPSHSVIEKGQTVTLRCDPISGHDNLYWYRRVMGKEIKFLLHFVKESKQDESGMPNNRFLAERTGGTYSTLKVQPAELEDSGVYFCASSQSDRVPYGYTFGSGTRLTVV.

As for this clone: The junction shows a germline mismatch at one end, possibly a read error. The V call is TRBV5-1, the J call TRBJ2-7; D may be TRBD1 (5 bases). This CDR3 spans 12 amino acids. Germline V gene data show CDR1 as SGHRS and CDR2 as YFSETQ. CDR3 DNA sequence: TGCGCCAGCAGCTTGGACGGTTCAGGGCTGAACTTC. Residues: CASSLDGSGLNF.

Only a few counts were recorded for this clone. The genes are TRBV2 and TRBJ1-2, with a tentative D call TRBD1 (5 bases). The V gene's germline CDR1 is SNHLY and CDR2 FYNNEI. Trimming left V 9 bases short and J 2 bases short, with 10 bases between. The CDR3 is 12 amino acids. CDR3 DNA: TGTGCCAGTTGGGGCAGGAACTATGGCTACACCTTC. Translated, it gives CASWGRNYGYTF.

The table lists this clone with a few counts. This chain joins TRBV7-2 and TRBJ1-4, with 7 bases identical to TRBD1. The CDR3 is 14 residues long. The V gene end was trimmed by 3 bases and the J gene end by 2 bases; junction bases not matched to a gene: 0. Germline loops: CDR1 SGHTA, CDR2 FQGNSA. Written as DNA, the CDR3 is TGTGCCAGCAGCTTGGGACAGACTAATGAAAAACTGTTTTTT. Translated: CASSLGQTNEKLFF.

The rearrangement joins TRBV6-5 to TRBJ2-7; D might be TRBD1 (6 bases). CDR3 size: 14 residues. Looked up from germline, CDR1 is MNHEY and CDR2 is SVGAGI. Trimming took off 6 bases at V and 0 bases at J, with 12 bases between the two ends. This CDR3 reads CASSSTGNSYEQYF. In DNA form, the CDR3 reads TGTGCCAGCAGCTCTACAGGGAACTCCTACGAGCAGTACTTC.

The rearrangement uses TRBV2 and TRBJ2-5; 10 bases line up with TRBD2. The J call is doubtful: the DNA matches TRBJ2-7 better. The CDR3 contains 14 residues. Germline V CDR1 and CDR2: SNHLY, FYNNEI. The CDR3 sequence is CASNLSGGRNEQYF. The CDR3 DNA is TGTGCCAGCAATCTTAGCGGGGGGAGGAACGAGCAGTACTTC.

The chain uses TRBV18 and TRBJ2-6; no definite D call. The CDR3 runs 17 residues. The V gene's germline CDR1 is KGHSH and CDR2 LQKENI. With 4 bases removed from V and 2 bases from J, the gap between germline ends came to 15 bases. As DNA, the CDR3 is TGTGCCAGCTCACTCCCGTCGCGCACCCCTGGGGCCAACGTCCTGACTTTC. Residues: CASSLPSRTPGANVLTF.

V and J are TRBV9 and TRBJ2-7; maybe TRBD1 (6 bases). Deletions cut 4 bases from V and 2 bases from J, with 16 bases between. This CDR3 is 15 amino acids long. CDR1 and CDR2 from the germline V gene are SGDLS and YYNGEE. CDR3 in amino acids: CASSPRGDIPYEQYF. Here the CDR3 DNA reads TGTGCCAGCAGCCCACGAGGGGACATTCCCTACGAGCAGTACTTC.

The V and J genes are TRBV29-1 and TRBJ2-2; tentative D call: TRBD1 (5 bases). Germline V CDR1 and CDR2: SQVTM, ANQGSEA. The CDR3 contains 16 residues. V was trimmed by 0 bases and J by 5 bases, leaving 16 bases between them. CDR3 residues: CSVEDLGRLGTGELFF. The CDR3 DNA reads as TGCAGCGTTGAAGATTTGGGGCGTCTGGGGACCGGGGAGCTGTTTTTT.

The chain carries TRBV28 and TRBJ1-1, with TRBD1 matching 9 bases. Germline V gene data show CDR1 as MDHEN and CDR2 as SYDVKM. The V segment lost 3 bases and the J segment 0 bases; nucleotides outside the gene matches: 2. The CDR3 extends over 15 amino acids. In nucleotides, the CDR3 is TGTGCCAGCAGTTTCCGGGACAGGGTGAACACTGAAGCTTTCTTT. Translating gives CASSFRDRVNTEAFF.

The chain uses TRBV19 and TRBJ1-1; D perhaps matches TRBD1 (6 bases). V was clipped by 11 bases and J by 5 bases, with 21 bases between them. The CDR3 totals 14 residues. The germline V gene encodes CDR1 LNHDA and CDR2 SQIVND (reference sequence). CDR3 in amino acids: CAVPLGQGSTEAFF. For the CDR3, the DNA is TGTGCCGTCCCTCTAGGGCAGGGGAGTACTGAAGCTTTCTTT.

This clone came up a few times. V usage is TRBV28 and J usage is TRBJ1-2; D possibly corresponds to TRBD1 (5 bases). Trimming took off 7 bases at V and 4 bases at J, with 19 bases between the two ends. CDR1 is MDHEN and CDR2 is SYDVKM in the germline V gene. The CDR3 consists of 15 residues. CDR3 amino acids: CASTSGGTAIYGYTF. CDR3 sequence (DNA): TGTGCCAGCACCTCCGGCGGGACCGCAATCTATGGCTACACCTTC.

The V and J genes are TRBV7-8 and TRBJ1-5, with TRBD1 identical over 7 bases. Germline V CDR1 and CDR2: SGHVS, FQNEAQ. V dropped 1 base and J dropped 5; count of bases not matched to a gene: 2. This CDR3 contains 14 residues. The CDR3 sequence is CASSLGRGDQPQHF. The CDR3 DNA sequence: TGTGCCAGCAGCTTAGGCAGGGGGGATCAGCCCCAGCATTTT.

The V call is TRBV2, the J call TRBJ1-2; D possibly corresponds to TRBD1 (6 bases). The CDR3 loop spans 12 amino acids. CDR1 and CDR2 (germline): SNHLY, FYNNEI. The V end lost 6 bases, the J end lost 8 bases, and 13 bases lay between the germline ends. CDR3 region: CASRAQGGGYTF. CDR3 sequence (DNA): TGTGCCAGCAGGGCACAGGGAGGGGGCTACACCTTC.

This clone has a handful of counts. This chain uses TRBV21-1 with TRBJ2-5; no check of the table's D call, TRBD2, against the DNA was made. TRBV21-1 is tagged as a pseudogene. The CDR3 is 15 residues long. This CDR3 is CASSRGVKYQETQYF. The CDR3 DNA is TGTGCCAGCAGCCGGGGGGTGAAGTACCAAGAGACCCAGTACTTC.

The V gene is TRBV19, the J gene TRBJ2-1; TRBD1 matches 9 bases. Germline CDR1 and CDR2: LNHDA and SQIVND (reference sequence). The V segment lost 5 bases and the J segment 8 bases; nucleotides outside the gene matches: 4. The CDR3 is made up of 13 amino acids. The CDR3 spells CASSHGQGYEQFF. CDR3 in DNA: TGTGCCAGTAGTCACGGACAGGGGTATGAGCAGTTCTTC.

The chain joins TRBV7-2 to TRBJ1-2, with 7 positions matching TRBD1. Unmatched junction bases numbered 8, after V lost 5 bases and J lost 8 bases. The length of the CDR3 is 13 residues. Per the germline V gene, CDR1 is SGHTA and CDR2 is FQGNSA. The CDR3 loop reads CASSPDRARGYTF. The DNA of the CDR3 is TGTGCCAGCAGCCCCGACAGGGCGAGGGGCTACACCTTC.

CDR3 sequence (DNA): TGTGCCACCAACCAAATCAGGGGGGAAGAGACCCAGTACTTC. This sequence encodes CATNQIRGEETQYF. The chain combines TRBV18 with TRBJ2-5, with a weak D call TRBD1 (7 bases). Looked up from germline, CDR1 is KGHSH and CDR2 is LQKENI. Trimming shortened V by 10 bases and J by 3 bases, and 18 bases separated the two germline ends. The CDR3 consists of 14 residues.

V usage is TRBV27 and J usage is TRBJ2-1, with 8 nucleotides matching TRBD2. V was clipped by 3 bases and J by 8 bases; unmatched bases: 6. The CDR3 is 14 amino acids. The germline gives CDR1 MNHEY, CDR2 SMNVEV (reference sequence). CDR3 sequence: CASSLFGRVDEQFF. DNA for the CDR3: TGTGCCAGCAGTTTGTTCGGGAGGGTGGATGAGCAGTTCTTC.

The chain uses TRBV7-2 and TRBJ2-1; D is undetermined. The CDR3 covers 16 residues. The ends were cut back, 1 base at V and 8 bases at J, with 18 bases in the middle. In germline, CDR1 is SGHTA, CDR2 FQGNSA. CDR3 amino acids: CASSLGAGVESYEQFF. The CDR3 bases are TGTGCCAGCAGCTTAGGAGCCGGAGTGGAGAGCTATGAGCAGTTCTTC.

The rearrangement links TRBV7-2 to TRBJ1-1; D is uncertain. In germline, CDR1 is SGHTA, CDR2 FQGNSA. The length of the CDR3 is 13 residues. The V end lost 2 bases, the J end lost 1 base, and 5 bases lay between the germline ends. CDR3 nucleotides: TGTGCCAGCAGCTTAACCAGGAACACTGAAGCTTTCTTT. Its protein is CASSLTRNTEAFF.

The chain links TRBV6-1 to TRBJ1-1, with a weak D call TRBD1 (6 bases). The CDR3 is 14 amino acids. The germline V gene has CDR1 MNHNS and CDR2 SASEGT. Between the trimmed V and J ends, which lost 3 bases and 1 base, there was a span of 9 bases. CDR3 amino acids: CASSDYRANTEAFF. DNA for the CDR3: TGTGCCAGCAGTGACTACAGGGCGAACACTGAAGCTTTCTTT.

The chain carries TRBV7-2 and TRBJ1-5; 7 bases are shared with TRBD1. Trimming cost V 5 bases and J 6 bases; bases outside gene matches: 4. This CDR3 is built from 13 residues. The germline V gene has CDR1 SGHTA and CDR2 FQGNSA. The CDR3 bases are TGTGCCAGCAGCCCAGGGGGTTCTCAGCCCCAGCATTTT. Its translation: CASSPGGSQPQHF.

The chain links TRBV20-1 to TRBJ1-2; D is unresolved. V dropped 6 bases and J dropped 8 bases, with 10 bases sitting between them. The CDR3 contains 10 residues. CDR1 is DFQATT, CDR2 SNEGSKA, per germline (reference sequence). Here the CDR3 DNA reads TGCAGTGCCGCCCGCGGAGGCTACACCTTC. As protein: CSAARGGYTF.

This chain joins TRBV5-4 and TRBJ2-3; TRBD2 is a possible D gene (6 bases). The V gene's germline CDR1 is SGHNT and CDR2 YYREEE (reference sequence). V was shortened by 7 bases and J by 6 bases, with 18 bases between the two germline ends. This CDR3 comprises 14 residues. CDR3 nucleotides: TGTGCCAGCTTTGCGGGGTCAGCCCGGGATACGCAGTATTTT. It is translated as CASFAGSARDTQYF.

This chain connects TRBV5-1 to TRBJ2-7, with 9 positions matching TRBD2. There are 15 residues in the CDR3. Germline assignment: CDR1 SGHRS and CDR2 YFSETQ. V trimming: 4 bases; J trimming: 2 bases; junction bases outside the gene matches: 7. The CDR3: CASSAVAGAPYEQYF. Written as DNA, the CDR3 is TGCGCCAGCAGCGCGGTAGCGGGAGCTCCCTACGAGCAGTACTTC.

The chain links TRBV6-5 to TRBJ2-7; the D is unclear. CDR3 length: 15 residues. Germline CDR1 and CDR2: MNHEY and SVGAGI. Trimming took off 6 bases at V and 0 bases at J, with 15 bases between the two ends. The CDR3 loop is CASRPPGASSYEQYF. As DNA, the CDR3 is TGTGCCAGCAGGCCCCCCGGAGCCAGCTCCTACGAGCAGTACTTC.

The chain carries TRBV2 and TRBJ1-5, with a possible D match to TRBD1 (6 bases). This CDR3 has 13 residues. Germline V CDR1 and CDR2: SNHLY, FYNNEI. V was shortened by 6 bases and J by 4 bases, with 10 bases between the two germline ends. CDR3 protein: CASSLDSNQPQHF. CDR3 coding DNA: TGTGCCAGCAGCTTGGACAGTAATCAGCCCCAGCATTTT.

The chain joins TRBV27 to TRBJ2-2; 11 bases map to TRBD2. After removal of 6 bases from V and 4 bases from J, the junction contained 4 bases not matched to a gene. Germline V gene lookup returns CDR1 MNHEY and CDR2 SMNVEV (reference sequence). The CDR3 has 15 residues. CDR3 sequence reads: CASSGLAGATGELFF. Written as DNA, the CDR3 is TGTGCCAGCAGCGGACTAGCGGGTGCCACCGGGGAGCTGTTTTTT.

The chain uses TRBV18 and TRBJ2-4; D may be TRBD2 (7 bases). Trimming left V 7 bases short and J 8 bases short, with 12 bases between. From germline, CDR1 is KGHSH and CDR2 LQKENI. This CDR3 region has 12 residues. The DNA for the CDR3 is TGTGCCAGCTGGACGGGGGGCCACATTCAGTACTTC. This encodes CASWTGGHIQYF.